This T cell receptor beta chain was captured by sequencing in a study of shared clonotypes between healthy human individuals. Germline V gene sequence: CDR1 SEHNR, CDR2 FQNEAQ (reference sequence). Trimming removed 5 bases from V and 7 bases from J, with 11 bases in between. This CDR3 is built from 12 residues. Naive-designated CD8 cells lacked CD45RO, were positively enriched for CCR7, and omitted terminally differentiated effector memory CD45RA+ cells. Here immunoSEQ multiplex PCR was the method, and the copy in TCRdb shows in-frame clones only, minus some. Seen here are millions of clones, about 95% observed once, and the top ten hold more than 0.95%.

The sequenced sample consisted of naive CD8+ T cells sorted from blood. The receptor was isolated from a man aged 18 to 29 in good health. This rearrangement joins TRBV7-9 to TRBJ2-5; D is unresolved. CDR3 region: CASSATSGTQYF. The CDR3 nucleotides are TGTGCCAGCAGCGCCACTTCAGGGACCCAGTACTTC.